At least ten counts were recorded for the clone carrying this TCR beta chain. Localized lung adenocarcinoma, a non-small cell lung cancer, affected the donors. The sample originates from a study of CD4 and CD8 cells across lung adenocarcinoma regions. Trimming removed 3 bases from V and 5 bases from J, with 16 bases in between. The CDR3 extends over 14 amino acids. CDR1 and CDR2 (germline): GTSNPN, SVGIG (reference sequence). A single record per CDR3 protein comes from TCRdb applying MiXCR to the PCR reads. In the table there are around 15,000 distinct CDR3 sequences, less than 55% of which are singletons.

This chain connects TRBV30 to TRBJ2-5; the D gene could be TRBD1 or TRBD2 (6 bases each). The clonotype originates from a female donor with lung adenocarcinoma. The CD4 and CD8 labels of this study may be unreliable. Sequencing input: CD8+ T cells from the center of a lung tumor. CDR3 amino acids: CAWRNKGGSETQYF. DNA of the CDR3: TGTGCCTGGAGAAACAAGGGGGGTAGTGAGACCCAGTACTTC.